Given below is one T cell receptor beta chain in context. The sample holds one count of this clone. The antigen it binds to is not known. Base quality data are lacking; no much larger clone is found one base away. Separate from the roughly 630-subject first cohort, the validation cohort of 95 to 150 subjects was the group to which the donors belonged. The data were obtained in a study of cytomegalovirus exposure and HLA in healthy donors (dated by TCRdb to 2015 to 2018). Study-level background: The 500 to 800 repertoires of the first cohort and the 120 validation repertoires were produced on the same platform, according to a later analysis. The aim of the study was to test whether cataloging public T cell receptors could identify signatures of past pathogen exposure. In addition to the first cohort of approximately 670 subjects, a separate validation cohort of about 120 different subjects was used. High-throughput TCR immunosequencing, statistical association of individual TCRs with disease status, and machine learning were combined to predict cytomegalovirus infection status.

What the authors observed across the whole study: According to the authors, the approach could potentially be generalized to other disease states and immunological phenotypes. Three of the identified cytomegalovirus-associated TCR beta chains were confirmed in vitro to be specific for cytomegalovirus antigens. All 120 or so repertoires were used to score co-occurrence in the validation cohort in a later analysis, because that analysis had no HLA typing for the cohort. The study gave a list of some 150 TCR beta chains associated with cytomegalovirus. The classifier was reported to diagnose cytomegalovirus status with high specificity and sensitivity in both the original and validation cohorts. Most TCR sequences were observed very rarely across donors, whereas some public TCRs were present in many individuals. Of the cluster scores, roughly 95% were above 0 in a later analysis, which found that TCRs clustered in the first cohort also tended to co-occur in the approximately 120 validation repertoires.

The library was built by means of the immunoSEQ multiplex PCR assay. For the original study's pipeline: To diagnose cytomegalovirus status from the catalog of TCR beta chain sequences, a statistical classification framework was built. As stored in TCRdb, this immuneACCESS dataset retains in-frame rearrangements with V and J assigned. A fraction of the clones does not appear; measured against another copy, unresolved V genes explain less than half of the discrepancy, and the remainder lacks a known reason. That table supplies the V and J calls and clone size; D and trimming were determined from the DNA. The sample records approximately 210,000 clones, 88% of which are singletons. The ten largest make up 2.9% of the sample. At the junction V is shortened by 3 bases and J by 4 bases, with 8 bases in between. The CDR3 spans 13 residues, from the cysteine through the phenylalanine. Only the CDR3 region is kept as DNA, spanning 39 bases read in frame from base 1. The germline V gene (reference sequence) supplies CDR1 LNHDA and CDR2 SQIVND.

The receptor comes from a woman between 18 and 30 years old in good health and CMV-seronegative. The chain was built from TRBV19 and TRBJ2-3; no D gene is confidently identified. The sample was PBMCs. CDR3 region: CASSIITADTQYF. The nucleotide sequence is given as TGTGCCAGTAGTATTATAACGGCAGATACGCAGTATTTT.